Listed here are 2 T cell receptor beta chains from one sample, sequenced in a study of low-dose radiotherapy and immunotherapy resistance in tumors. Regarding time point: after trial treatment. Treatment: LDRT plus nivolumab, ipilimumab, low-dose cyclophosphamide and aspirin (RACIN trial). Priming of first-strand cDNA relied on TRAV- and TRBV-specific primers (covering alpha and beta chains). With a V-primer adapter and a constant-region primer, TCRs were amplified for roughly 20 PCR cycles. TCRdb itself ran the reads through MiXCR, one entry per CDR3 protein. The sample holds approximately 80,000 distinct CDR3 sequences; less than 20% are singletons and the top ten take roughly 1.5%. This specimen consisted of PBMCs, obtained after low-dose radiotherapy plus immunotherapy. All receptors come from a male donor with prostate cancer.

This clonotype was recorded many times. V gene TRBV11-3 combines with J gene TRBJ2-5, with D possibly being TRBD1 (6 bases). CDR3 size: 13 residues. CDR1 and CDR2 from the germline V gene are SGHNT and YENEEA. Trimming stripped 5 bases from V and 1 base from J, with 8 bases between. This CDR3 reads CASSRTVQETQYF. For the CDR3, the DNA is TGTGCCAGCAGCCGGACAGTCCAAGAGACCCAGTACTTC. Full variable domain (remainder filled in from reference TRBV11-3 and TRBJ2-5): EAGVVQSPRYKIIEKKQPVAFWCNPISGHNTLYWYLQNLGQGPELLIRYENEEAVDDSQLPKDRFSAERLKGVDSTLKIQPAELGDSAVYLCASSRTVQETQYFGPGTRLLVL.

Many counts were recorded for this clonotype. The chain has TRBV11-2 and TRBJ2-5; 9 bases match TRBD1. Germline V gives CDR1 SGHAT, CDR2 FQNNGV. V dropped 4 bases and J dropped 5; count of bases not matched to a gene: 11. CDR3 length equals 16 residues. In DNA form, the CDR3 reads TGTGCCAGCAGCTCCAGAGCCGGGACAGGGTTGGAGACCCAGTACTTC. The encoded protein is CASSSRAGTGLETQYF.